These 5 T cell receptor beta chains were sequenced from one sample in a study of preoperative IRX-2 immunotherapy in early breast cancer. Using immunoSEQ multiplex PCR, the repertoire was profiled, and TCRdb retains in-frame clones only, with some absent. Of roughly 26,000 clones in the sample, approximately 90% are singletons; the top ten hold less than 35%. Treatment indicated: preoperative locoregional IRX-2 cytokine immunotherapy. This sample comprised tumor tissue, obtained after IRX-2 immunotherapy. These TCRs come from a human donor with breast cancer.

This chain links TRBV29-1 with TRBJ1-1; D unresolved. V was trimmed by 4 bases and J by 2 bases, leaving 8 bases between them. CDR3 size: 12 residues. The V gene's germline CDR1 is SQVTM and CDR2 ANQGSEA. In DNA, the CDR3 is TGCAGCGTTGGTTTAGGTAACACTGAAGCTTTCTTT. Translation gives CSVGLGNTEAFF. Looking up the rest from reference TRBV29-1 and TRBJ1-1 gives the full variable domain: SAVISQKPSRDICQRGTSLTIQCQVDSQVTMMFWYRQQPGQSLTLIATANQGSEATYESGFVIDKFPISRPNLTFSTLTVSNMSPEDSSIYLCSVGLGNTEAFFGQGTRLTVV.

As DNA, the CDR3 is TGTGCCAGCAGTGGACAGGGGTATAGCAATCAGCCCCAGCATTTT. This encodes CASSGQGYSNQPQHF. The chain links TRBV6-1 to TRBJ1-5; 8 nucleotides match TRBD1. This CDR3 spans 15 amino acids. V gave up 4 bases and J gave up 0 bases; unmatched junction bases: 2. Germline V gene data show CDR1 as MNHNS and CDR2 as SASEGT.

The chain has TRBV7-7 and TRBJ2-1; D uncertain. CDR3 length: 16 amino acids. Germline V gene sequence: CDR1 SSHAT, CDR2 FNYEAQ (reference sequence). V shed 5 bases and J shed 0 bases, with 14 bases lying between them. CDR3 amino acids: CASSPTTGSSYNEQFF. The CDR3 DNA follows: TGTGCCAGCAGCCCTACGACGGGTAGCTCCTACAATGAGCAGTTCTTC. Combining the CDR3 with reference TRBV7-7 and TRBJ2-1 gives the whole variable domain GAGVSQSPRYKVTKRGQDVTLRCDPISSHATLYWYQQALGQGPEFLTYFNYEAQPDKSGLPSDRFSAERPEGSISTLTIQRTEQRDSAMYRCASSPTTGSSYNEQFFGPGTRLTVL.

The chain uses TRBV5-1 and TRBJ1-4; TRBD1 matches 9 bases. Germline assignment: CDR1 SGHRS and CDR2 YFSETQ. The length of the CDR3 is 16 residues. Losses at the gene ends were 4 bases for V and 3 bases for J; bases not matched to a gene: 7. This chain's CDR3 is CASSAGQGGANEKLFF. The CDR3 DNA sequence: TGCGCCAGCAGCGCGGGACAGGGTGGAGCTAATGAAAAACTGTTTTTT.

This rearrangement joins TRBV6-1 to TRBJ1-6, with a tentative D call TRBD1 (6 bases). V dropped 7 bases and J dropped 4 bases, with 11 bases sitting between them. In germline, CDR1 is MNHNS, CDR2 SASEGT. This CDR3 spans 14 amino acids. The CDR3 region is CASTADSYNSPLHF. CDR3 coding DNA: TGTGCCAGCACCGCGGACAGTTATAATTCACCCCTCCACTTT.